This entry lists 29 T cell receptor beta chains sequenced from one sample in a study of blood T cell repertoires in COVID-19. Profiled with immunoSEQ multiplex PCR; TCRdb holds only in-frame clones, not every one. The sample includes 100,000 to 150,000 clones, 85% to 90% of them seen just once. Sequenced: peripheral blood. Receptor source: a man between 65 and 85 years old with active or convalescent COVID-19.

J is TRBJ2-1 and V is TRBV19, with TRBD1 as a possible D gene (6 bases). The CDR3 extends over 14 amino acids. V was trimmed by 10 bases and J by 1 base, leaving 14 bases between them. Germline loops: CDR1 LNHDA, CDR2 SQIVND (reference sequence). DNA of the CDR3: TGTGCCACCAAACAGGGTCCGTCCTACAATGAGCAGTTCTTC. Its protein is CATKQGPSYNEQFF.

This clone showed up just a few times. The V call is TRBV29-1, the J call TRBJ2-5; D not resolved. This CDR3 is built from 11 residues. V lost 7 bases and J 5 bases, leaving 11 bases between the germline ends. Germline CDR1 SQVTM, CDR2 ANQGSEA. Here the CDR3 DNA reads TGCAGCGCCTGGTGGCTGGAGACCCAGTACTTC. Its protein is CSAWWLETQYF.

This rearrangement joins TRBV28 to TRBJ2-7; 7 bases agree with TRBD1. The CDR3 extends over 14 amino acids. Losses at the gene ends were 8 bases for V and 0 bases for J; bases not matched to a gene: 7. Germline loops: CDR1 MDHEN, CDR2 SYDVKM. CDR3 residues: CASRQQGSSYEQYF. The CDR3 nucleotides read TGTGCCAGCCGACAACAGGGGAGCTCCTACGAGCAGTACTTC.

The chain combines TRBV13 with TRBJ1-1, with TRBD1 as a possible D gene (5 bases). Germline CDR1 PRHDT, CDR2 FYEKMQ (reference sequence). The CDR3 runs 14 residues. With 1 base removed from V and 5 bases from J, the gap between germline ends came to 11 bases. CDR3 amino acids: CASSLEVGGTEAFF. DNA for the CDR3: TGTGCCAGCAGCTTAGAGGTGGGGGGTACTGAAGCTTTCTTT. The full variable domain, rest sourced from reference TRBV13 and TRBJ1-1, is AAGVIQSPRHLIKEKRETATLKCYPIPRHDTVYWYQQGPGQDPQFLISFYEKMQSDKGSIPDRFSAQQFSDYHSELNMSSLELGDSALYFCASSLEVGGTEAFFGQGTRLTVV.

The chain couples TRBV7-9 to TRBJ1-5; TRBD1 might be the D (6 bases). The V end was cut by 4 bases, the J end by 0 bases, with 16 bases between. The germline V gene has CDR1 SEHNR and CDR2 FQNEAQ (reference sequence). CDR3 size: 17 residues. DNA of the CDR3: TGTGCCAGCAGCTCGCCTCAGGGGAAAGATAGCAATCAGCCCCAGCATTTT. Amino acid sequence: CASSSPQGKDSNQPQHF. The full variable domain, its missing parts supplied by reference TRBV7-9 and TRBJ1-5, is DTGVSQNPRHKITKRGQNVTFRCDPISEHNRLYWYRQTLGQGPEFLTYFQNEAQLEKSRLLSDRFSAERPKGSFSTLEIQRTEQGDSAMYLCASSSPQGKDSNQPQHFGDGTRLSIL.

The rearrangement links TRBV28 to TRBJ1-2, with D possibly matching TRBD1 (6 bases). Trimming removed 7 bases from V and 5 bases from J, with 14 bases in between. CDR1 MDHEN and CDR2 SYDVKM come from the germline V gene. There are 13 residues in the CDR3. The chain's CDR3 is CASTQRQAYGYTF. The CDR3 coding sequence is TGTGCCAGCACCCAAAGACAGGCTTATGGCTACACCTTC.

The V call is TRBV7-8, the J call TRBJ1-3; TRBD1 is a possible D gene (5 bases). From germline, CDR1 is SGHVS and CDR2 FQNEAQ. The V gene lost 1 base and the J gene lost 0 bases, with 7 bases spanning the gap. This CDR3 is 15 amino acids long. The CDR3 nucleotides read TGTGCCAGCAGCTTAGGGACAAGCTCTGGAAACACCATATATTTT. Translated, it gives CASSLGTSSGNTIYF.

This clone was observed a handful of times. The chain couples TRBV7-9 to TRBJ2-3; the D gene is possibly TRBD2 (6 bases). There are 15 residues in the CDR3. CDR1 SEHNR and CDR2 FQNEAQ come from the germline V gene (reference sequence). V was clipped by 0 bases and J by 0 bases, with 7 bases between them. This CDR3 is CASSLAGTSTDTQYF. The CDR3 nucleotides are TGTGCCAGCAGCTTAGCGGGGACTAGCACAGATACGCAGTATTTT. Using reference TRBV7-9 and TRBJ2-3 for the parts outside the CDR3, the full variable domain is DTGVSQNPRHKITKRGQNVTFRCDPISEHNRLYWYRQTLGQGPEFLTYFQNEAQLEKSRLLSDRFSAERPKGSFSTLEIQRTEQGDSAMYLCASSLAGTSTDTQYFGPGTRLTVL.

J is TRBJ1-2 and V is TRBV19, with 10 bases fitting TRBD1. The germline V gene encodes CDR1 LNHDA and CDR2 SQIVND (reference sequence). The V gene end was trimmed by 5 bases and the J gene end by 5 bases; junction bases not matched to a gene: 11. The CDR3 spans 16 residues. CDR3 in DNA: TGTGCCAGTAGTTCCGCGACAGGGGGCGTAGGTTATGGCTACACCTTC. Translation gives CASSSATGGVGYGYTF.

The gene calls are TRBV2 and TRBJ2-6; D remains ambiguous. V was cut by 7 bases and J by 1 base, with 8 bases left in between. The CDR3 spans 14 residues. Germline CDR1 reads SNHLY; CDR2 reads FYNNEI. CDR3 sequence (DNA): TGTGCCAGCACCCCCGGGTCTGGGGCCAACGTCCTGACTTTC. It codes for CASTPGSGANVLTF.

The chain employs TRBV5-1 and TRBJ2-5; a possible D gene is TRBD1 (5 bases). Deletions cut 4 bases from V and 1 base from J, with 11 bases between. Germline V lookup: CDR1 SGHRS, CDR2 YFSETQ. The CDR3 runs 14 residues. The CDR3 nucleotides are TGCGCCAGCAGCGCACAGGATTTCCAAGAGACCCAGTACTTC. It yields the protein CASSAQDFQETQYF.

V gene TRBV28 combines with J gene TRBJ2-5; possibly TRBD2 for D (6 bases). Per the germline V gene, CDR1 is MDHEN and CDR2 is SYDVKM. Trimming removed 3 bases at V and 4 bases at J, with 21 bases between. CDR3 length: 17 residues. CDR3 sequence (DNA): TGTGCCAGCAGTTTTATGAGTGTTGGCCGAGCGGGAGAGACCCAGTACTTC. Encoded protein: CASSFMSVGRAGETQYF.

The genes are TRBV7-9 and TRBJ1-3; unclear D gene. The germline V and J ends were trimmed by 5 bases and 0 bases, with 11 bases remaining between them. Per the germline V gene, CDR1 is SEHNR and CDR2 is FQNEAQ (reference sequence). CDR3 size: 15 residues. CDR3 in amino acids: CASSRWESSGNTIYF. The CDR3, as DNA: TGTGCCAGCAGCCGGTGGGAGAGCTCTGGAAACACCATATATTTT. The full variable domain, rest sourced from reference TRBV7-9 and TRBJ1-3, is DTGVSQNPRHKITKRGQNVTFRCDPISEHNRLYWYRQTLGQGPEFLTYFQNEAQLEKSRLLSDRFSAERPKGSFSTLEIQRTEQGDSAMYLCASSRWESSGNTIYFGEGSWLTVV.

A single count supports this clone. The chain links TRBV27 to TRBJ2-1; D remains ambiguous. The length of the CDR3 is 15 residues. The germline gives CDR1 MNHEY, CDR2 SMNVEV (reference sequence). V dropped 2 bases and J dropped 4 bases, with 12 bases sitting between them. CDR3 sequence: CASSLDLGSYNEQFF. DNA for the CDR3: TGTGCCAGCAGTTTAGACCTAGGATCGTACAATGAGCAGTTCTTC.

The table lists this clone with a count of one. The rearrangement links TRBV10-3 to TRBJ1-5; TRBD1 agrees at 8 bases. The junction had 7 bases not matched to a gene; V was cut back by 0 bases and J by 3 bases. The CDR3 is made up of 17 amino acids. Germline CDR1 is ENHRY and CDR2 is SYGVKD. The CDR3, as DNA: TGTGCCATCAGTGAGTCTAAGGCAGGGGGCTCCAATCAGCCCCAGCATTTT. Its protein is CAISESKAGGSNQPQHF.

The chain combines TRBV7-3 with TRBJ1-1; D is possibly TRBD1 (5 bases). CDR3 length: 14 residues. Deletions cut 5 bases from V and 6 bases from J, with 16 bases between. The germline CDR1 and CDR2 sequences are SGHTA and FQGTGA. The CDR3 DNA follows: TGTGCCAGCAGCCCTCGGGGTGGGGGGGCTGAAGCTTTCTTT. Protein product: CASSPRGGGAEAFF. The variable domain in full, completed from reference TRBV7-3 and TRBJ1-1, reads GAGVSQTPSNKVTEKGKYVELRCDPISGHTALYWYRQSLGQGPEFLIYFQGTGAADDSGLPNDRFFAVRPEGSVSTLKIQRTERGDSAVYLCASSPRGGGAEAFFGQGTRLTVV.

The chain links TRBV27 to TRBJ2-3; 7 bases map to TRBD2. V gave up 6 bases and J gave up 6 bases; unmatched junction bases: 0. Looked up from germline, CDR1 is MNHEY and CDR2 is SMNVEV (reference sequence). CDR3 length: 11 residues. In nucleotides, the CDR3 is TGTGCCAGCAGGCGGGGGGATACGCAGTATTTT. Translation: CASRRGDTQYF.

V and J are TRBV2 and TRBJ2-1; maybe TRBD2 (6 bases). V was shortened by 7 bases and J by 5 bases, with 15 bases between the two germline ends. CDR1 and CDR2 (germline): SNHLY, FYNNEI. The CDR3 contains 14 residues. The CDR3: CASMGTALHNEQFF. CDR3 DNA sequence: TGTGCCAGCATGGGGACTGCGTTACACAATGAGCAGTTCTTC.

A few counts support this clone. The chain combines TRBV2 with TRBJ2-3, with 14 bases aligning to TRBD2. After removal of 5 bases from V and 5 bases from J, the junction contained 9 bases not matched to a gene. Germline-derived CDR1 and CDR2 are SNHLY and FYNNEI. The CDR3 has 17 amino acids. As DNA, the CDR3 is TGTGCCAGCAGTACGGGACTAGCGGGAGCGGGTAGAGATACGCAGTATTTT. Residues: CASSTGLAGAGRDTQYF.

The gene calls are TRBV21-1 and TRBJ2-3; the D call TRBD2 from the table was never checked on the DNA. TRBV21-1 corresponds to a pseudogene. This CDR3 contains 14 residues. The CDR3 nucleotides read TGTGCCAGCACTTTCGGCTCTAGAACCGATACGCAGTATTTT. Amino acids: CASTFGSRTDTQYF.

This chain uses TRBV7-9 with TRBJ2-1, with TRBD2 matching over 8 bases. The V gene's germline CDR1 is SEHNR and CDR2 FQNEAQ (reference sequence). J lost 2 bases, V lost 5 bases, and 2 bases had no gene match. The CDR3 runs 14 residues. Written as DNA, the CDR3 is TGTGCCAGCAGCCTTAGCGGGGCCTACAATGAGCAGTTCTTC. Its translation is CASSLSGAYNEQFF.

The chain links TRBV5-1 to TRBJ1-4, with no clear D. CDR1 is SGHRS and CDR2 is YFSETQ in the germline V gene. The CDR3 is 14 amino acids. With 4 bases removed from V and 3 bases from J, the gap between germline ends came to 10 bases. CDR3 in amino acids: CASSPGRSNEKLFF. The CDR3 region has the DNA TGCGCCAGCAGCCCGGGAAGGTCTAATGAAAAACTGTTTTTT.

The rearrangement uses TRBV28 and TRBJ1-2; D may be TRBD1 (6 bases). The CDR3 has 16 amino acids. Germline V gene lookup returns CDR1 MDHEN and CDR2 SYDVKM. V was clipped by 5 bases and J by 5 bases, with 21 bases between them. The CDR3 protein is CASSPEPFGQTYGYTF. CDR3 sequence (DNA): TGTGCCAGCAGTCCCGAGCCCTTCGGACAGACATATGGCTACACCTTC.

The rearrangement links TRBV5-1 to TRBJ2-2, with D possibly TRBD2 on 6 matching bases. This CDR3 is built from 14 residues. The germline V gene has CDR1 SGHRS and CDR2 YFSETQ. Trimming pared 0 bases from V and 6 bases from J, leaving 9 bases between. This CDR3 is CASSLGGEAGELFF. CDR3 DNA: TGCGCCAGCAGCTTGGGCGGGGAAGCCGGGGAGCTGTTTTTT. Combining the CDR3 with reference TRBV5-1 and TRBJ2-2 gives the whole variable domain KAGVTQTPRYLIKTRGQQVTLSCSPISGHRSVSWYQQTPGQGLQFLFEYFSETQRNKGNFPGRFSGRQFSNSRSEMNVSTLELGDSALYLCASSLGGEAGELFFGEGSRLTVL.

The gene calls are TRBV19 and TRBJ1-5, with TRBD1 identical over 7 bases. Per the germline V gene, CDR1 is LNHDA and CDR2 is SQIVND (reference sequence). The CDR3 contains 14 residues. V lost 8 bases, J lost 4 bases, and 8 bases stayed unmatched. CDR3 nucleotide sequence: TGTGCCAGTGGGGCGGACAGGACGAATCAGCCCCAGCATTTT. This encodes CASGADRTNQPQHF.

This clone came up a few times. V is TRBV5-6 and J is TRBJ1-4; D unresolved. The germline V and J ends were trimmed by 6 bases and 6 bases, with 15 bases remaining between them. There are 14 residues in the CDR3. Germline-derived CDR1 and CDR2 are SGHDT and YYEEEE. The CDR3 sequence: CASKISQPYEKLFF. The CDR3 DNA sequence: TGTGCCAGCAAGATCAGTCAACCATATGAAAAACTGTTTTTT.

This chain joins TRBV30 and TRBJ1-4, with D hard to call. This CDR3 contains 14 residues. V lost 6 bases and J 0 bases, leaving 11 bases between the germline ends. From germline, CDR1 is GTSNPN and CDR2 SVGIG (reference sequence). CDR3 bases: TGTGCCTGTCAGAGAGGGACAACTAATGAAAAACTGTTTTTT. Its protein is CACQRGTTNEKLFF.

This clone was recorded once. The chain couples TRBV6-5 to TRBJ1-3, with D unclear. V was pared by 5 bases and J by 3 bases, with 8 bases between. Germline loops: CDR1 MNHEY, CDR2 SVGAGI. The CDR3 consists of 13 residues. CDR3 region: CASSLGYGNTIYF. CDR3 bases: TGTGCCAGCAGTCTAGGTTATGGAAACACCATATATTTT.

The CDR3 loop is CASSSGGTGETQYF. CDR3 bases: TGTGCCAGCAGCTCCGGGGGGACTGGGGAGACCCAGTACTTC. The chain employs TRBV7-9 and TRBJ2-5; 7 nucleotides align to TRBD2. The CDR3 has 14 amino acids. Germline-derived CDR1 and CDR2 are SEHNR and FQNEAQ (reference sequence). The ends lost 4 bases at V and 5 bases at J; junction bases unmatched: 7.